Sequencing of this TCR beta chain was carried out in a study of T cell responses to AZD1222 COVID-19 vaccine. Study information: Pooled samples include second doses given at about 4 or 12 weeks. Findings and caveats of the study: The donors showed a predominance of white British ancestry and of females, with possible underestimation of clonal diversity.

Produced via immunoSEQ multiplex PCR; TCRdb's table is partial and in-frame only. Among about 110,000 clones listed, around 84% were seen once. Concerning this clone: As yet, its antigen is unknown.

CDR3 length: 13 amino acids. In germline, CDR1 is SGHTA, CDR2 FQGNSA. Trimming removed 1 base at V and 4 bases at J, with 7 bases between. This TCR derives from an adult in good health. The rearrangement links TRBV7-2 to TRBJ1-2; D is ambiguous. The sample was peripheral blood, taken on day 0 of AZD1222 vaccination. The CDR3 reads CASSLGGAYGYTF. Here the CDR3 DNA reads TGTGCCAGCAGCTTAGGGGGAGCCTATGGCTACACCTTC.